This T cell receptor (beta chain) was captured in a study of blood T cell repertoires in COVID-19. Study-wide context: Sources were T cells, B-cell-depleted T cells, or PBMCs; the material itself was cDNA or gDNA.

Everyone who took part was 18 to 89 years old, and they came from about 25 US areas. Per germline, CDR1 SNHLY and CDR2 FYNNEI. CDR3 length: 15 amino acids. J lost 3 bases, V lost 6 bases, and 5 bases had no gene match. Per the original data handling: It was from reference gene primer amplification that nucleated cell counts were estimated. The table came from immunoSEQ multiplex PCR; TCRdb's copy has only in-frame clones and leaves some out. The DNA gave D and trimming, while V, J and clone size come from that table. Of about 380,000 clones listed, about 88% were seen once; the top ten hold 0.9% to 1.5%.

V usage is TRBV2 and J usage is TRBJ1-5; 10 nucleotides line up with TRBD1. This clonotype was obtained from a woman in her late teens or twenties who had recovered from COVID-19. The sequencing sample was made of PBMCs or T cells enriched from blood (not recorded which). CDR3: CASSADRGPNQPQHF. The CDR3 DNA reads TGTGCCAGCAGCGCCGACAGGGGGCCCAATCAGCCCCAGCATTTT.